One sample yielded the 17 T cell receptor beta chains listed below, sequenced in a study of shared clonotypes between healthy human individuals. The assay was immunoSEQ multiplex PCR, and TCRdb's table has in-frame clones only and misses some. Among about 800,000 clones listed, 90% to 98% were seen once. Naive CD8 cells lacked CD45RO and underwent positive selection for CCR7, leaving out terminally differentiated effector memory CD45RA+ cells. Sequenced sample: naive CD8+ T cells sorted from blood. The source is a man aged 30-40 years in good health.

The chain employs TRBV6-5 and TRBJ2-7; 8 nucleotides align to TRBD1. V dropped 5 bases and J dropped 2; count of bases not matched to a gene: 2. This CDR3 is 13 amino acids long. Germline V gives CDR1 MNHEY, CDR2 SVGAGI. In DNA, the CDR3 is TGTGCCAGCAGTCCGACAGGGGCCTACGAGCAGTACTTC. Translating it yields CASSPTGAYEQYF.

In its sample, this clone was seen once. V usage is TRBV27 and J usage is TRBJ2-3; the match to TRBD2 covers 8 bases. The CDR3 has 15 residues. With V trimmed by 4 bases and J by 2 bases, 5 bases remained unmatched. CDR1 and CDR2 (germline): MNHEY, SMNVEV (reference sequence). CDR3 coding DNA: TGTGCCAGCAGTTCGTTAGCGGGGACCACAGATACGCAGTATTTT. This encodes CASSSLAGTTDTQYF.

V usage is TRBV18 and J usage is TRBJ2-1; 12 bases are shared with TRBD1. The CDR3 has 15 residues. Germline V lookup: CDR1 KGHSH, CDR2 LQKENI. V dropped 6 bases and J dropped 5; count of bases not matched to a gene: 5. The CDR3 nucleotides read TGTGCCAGCTCCAGGGGGACAGGGGGCCACAATGAGCAGTTCTTC. Translating it yields CASSRGTGGHNEQFF.

The chain combines TRBV29-1 with TRBJ2-2; weak D call: TRBD1 (8 bases). The ends were cut back, 3 bases at V and 8 bases at J, with 13 bases in the middle. The CDR3 is 13 amino acids. Germline CDR1 reads SQVTM; CDR2 reads ANQGSEA. CDR3 DNA: TGCAGCGTTGAGACAGGGGAGGGTGGGGAGCTGTTTTTT. Protein sequence: CSVETGEGGELFF.

The J gene is TRBJ1-1, the V gene TRBV11-2; 8 bases align to TRBD1. The V gene end was trimmed by 5 bases and the J gene end by 1 base; junction bases not matched to a gene: 9. The CDR3 has 16 amino acids. Germline-derived CDR1 and CDR2 are SGHAT and FQNNGV. CDR3 coding DNA: TGTGCCAGCAGCCGGACAGGGAAGGTCCGGAACACTGAAGCTTTCTTT. It is translated as CASSRTGKVRNTEAFF.

The chain uses TRBV4-1 and TRBJ2-7; weak D call: TRBD2 (6 bases). V gave up 1 base and J gave up 7 bases, with 14 bases separating them. CDR1 and CDR2 from the germline V gene are MGHRA and YSYEKL. The CDR3 totals 14 residues. The CDR3 reads CASSQGTGAWEQYF. The CDR3 DNA is TGCGCCAGCAGCCAAGGGACGGGAGCATGGGAGCAGTACTTC.

The chain carries TRBV7-9 and TRBJ2-7; 9 bases are a match to TRBD1. The junction had 4 bases not matched to a gene; V was cut back by 5 bases and J by 5 bases. The CDR3 has 13 amino acids. Germline CDR1 and CDR2: SEHNR and FQNEAQ (reference sequence). The CDR3 nucleotides read TGTGCCAGCAGCCCGGGACAGGGTCACGAGCAGTACTTC. This gives the protein CASSPGQGHEQYF.

The chain has TRBV4-1 and TRBJ2-4, with D tentatively TRBD1 (5 bases). CDR1 is MGHRA and CDR2 is YSYEKL in the germline V gene. Between the trimmed V and J ends, which lost 2 bases and 6 bases, there was a span of 14 bases. The CDR3 loop spans 15 amino acids. CDR3 coding DNA: TGCGCCAGCAGCCAACAGGGTTCCCCTGGAAACATTCAGTACTTC. Its protein product is CASSQQGSPGNIQYF.

The chain carries TRBV13 and TRBJ2-1, with TRBD2 matching over 7 bases. CDR3 length: 18 amino acids. Germline V gene lookup returns CDR1 PRHDT and CDR2 FYEKMQ (reference sequence). The junction had 13 bases not matched to a gene; V was cut back by 4 bases and J by 1 base. CDR3 sequence (DNA): TGTGCCAGCAGCTCTGACCCTTTCGGGGGGAAATCCTACAATGAGCAGTTCTTC. This encodes CASSSDPFGGKSYNEQFF.

The chain uses TRBV7-9 and TRBJ2-2; 8 nucleotides align to TRBD1. CDR3 size: 17 residues. The V gene end was trimmed by 5 bases and the J gene end by 6 bases; junction bases not matched to a gene: 14. In germline, CDR1 is SEHNR, CDR2 FQNEAQ (reference sequence). CDR3 sequence: CASSPVGDRINAGELFF. The CDR3 coding sequence is TGTGCCAGCAGCCCCGTAGGGGACAGGATTAACGCCGGGGAGCTGTTTTTT.

The V and J genes are TRBV6-1 and TRBJ2-1; D is undetermined. The germline gives CDR1 MNHNS, CDR2 SASEGT. The CDR3 runs 15 residues. V gave up 4 bases and J gave up 4 bases, with 14 bases separating them. CDR3 loop: CASSAWTAFYNEQFF. CDR3 DNA: TGTGCCAGCAGTGCGTGGACGGCCTTTTACAATGAGCAGTTCTTC.

The CDR3 sequence is CASSIERAPHTGELFF. DNA for the CDR3: TGTGCCAGTAGTATAGAGAGGGCCCCGCACACCGGGGAGCTGTTTTTT. The chain carries TRBV19 and TRBJ2-2, with D possibly matching TRBD2 (5 bases). The CDR3 spans 16 residues. The germline V and J ends were trimmed by 0 bases and 3 bases, with 11 bases remaining between them. Germline-derived CDR1 and CDR2 are LNHDA and SQIVND (reference sequence).

V gene TRBV13 combines with J gene TRBJ2-7; D unclear. V lost 1 base and J lost 6, with 19 bases in between. CDR1 and CDR2 (germline): PRHDT, FYEKMQ (reference sequence). There are 16 residues in the CDR3. The CDR3 DNA reads TGTGCCAGCAGCTTAGTAGACGGGCCCACTTTGGGCGAGCAGTACTTC. Protein sequence: CASSLVDGPTLGEQYF.

The chain employs TRBV11-2 and TRBJ2-1; D may be TRBD2 (6 bases). The CDR3 covers 15 residues. Between the trimmed V and J ends, which lost 0 bases and 10 bases, there was a span of 16 bases. CDR1 and CDR2 (germline): SGHAT, FQNNGV. CDR3 residues: CASSLDLTSPSEQFF. CDR3 nucleotide sequence: TGTGCCAGCAGCTTAGATCTCACTAGCCCCTCGGAGCAGTTCTTC.

The chain recombines TRBV29-1 with TRBJ2-3; 7 bases agree with TRBD1. The CDR3 sequence is 14 residues long. Looked up from germline, CDR1 is SQVTM and CDR2 is ANQGSEA. With 0 bases clipped from V and 10 bases from J, the junction kept 10 bases outside the gene matches. The DNA for the CDR3 is TGCAGCGTTGAAGATAGGGACAGTACGTTGGCGCAGTATTTT. Its translation: CSVEDRDSTLAQYF.

A remark on this clone: Additional DNA sequences in this sample encode the identical CDR3. The V call is TRBV4-1, the J call TRBJ2-7; no reliable D call. This CDR3 is 12 amino acids long. Germline CDR1 MGHRA, CDR2 YSYEKL. V shed 4 bases and J shed 1 base, with 5 bases lying between them. Here the CDR3 reads CASSPGSYEQYF. CDR3 bases: TGCGCCAGCAGCCCTGGATCCTACGAGCAGTACTTC.

This clone was counted once. The chain joins TRBV4-1 to TRBJ2-7; TRBD2 matches 7 bases. Germline V gives CDR1 MGHRA, CDR2 YSYEKL. The V gene end was trimmed by 2 bases and the J gene end by 7 bases; junction bases not matched to a gene: 11. The CDR3 consists of 15 residues. The chain's CDR3 is CASSQLPGGGKEQYF. The CDR3 DNA reads as TGCGCCAGCAGCCAACTCCCGGGGGGAGGGAAGGAGCAGTACTTC.